The rows below give T cell receptor beta chains drawn from one sample of a study of T-cell memory formation after mild COVID-19. TCRdb re-called the 5' RACE reads through MiXCR, storing one row per CDR3 protein. The sample consists of around 370,000 distinct CDR3 sequences, around 20% of them appearing once. Sequences were obtained from PBMCs or a T cell subset sorted from them (not recorded which). The source of these receptors is an adult woman who had mild COVID-19 (a few samples of this study predate the infection). Cell type and time point are not known. Each CDR3 is given with its conserved first and last residue. Each record gives: clone size, V gene, D gene, J gene, CDR3 DNA, CDR3 protein. D genes are given only for firm matches. A clone size is listed for some rows: how often the clone was seen (once, few, many), or a class if it is expanded.

abundance: few
v_gene: TRBV5-1
d_gene: TRBD2
j_gene: TRBJ2-7
CDR3nt: TGCGCCAGCAGCTCCGAGGGGACTAGCGGGAGTTTCACCTACGAGCAGTACTTC
CDR3aa: CASSSEGTSGSFTYEQYF

abundance: few
v_gene: TRBV9
d_gene: TRBD1
j_gene: TRBJ1-3
CDR3nt: TGTGCCAGCAGCGTAGTGGGACAGGGGGCCCCTGGAAACACCATATATTTT
CDR3aa: CASSVVGQGAPGNTIYF

abundance: few
v_gene: TRBV5-4
d_gene: .
j_gene: TRBJ2-7
CDR3nt: TGTGCCAGCAGCCCCGTGGCAGGGCCCTACGAGCAGTACTTC
CDR3aa: CASSPVAGPYEQYF

abundance: .
v_gene: TRBV7-9
d_gene: .
j_gene: TRBJ2-5
CDR3nt: TGTGCCAGCAGCGTCTGGATCGACCGAGAGGAGACCCAGTACTTC
CDR3aa: CASSVWIDREETQYF

abundance: .
v_gene: TRBV24-1
d_gene: .
j_gene: TRBJ1-1
CDR3nt: TGTGCCACCAGTGAACAGGGGAACACTGAAGCTTTCTTT
CDR3aa: CATSEQGNTEAFF

abundance: few
v_gene: TRBV7-9
d_gene: .
j_gene: TRBJ2-1
CDR3nt: TGTGCCAGCAGCTTCGTAAGGGATCACAATGAGCAGTTCTTC
CDR3aa: CASSFVRDHNEQFF

abundance: few
v_gene: TRBV4-3
d_gene: TRBD2
j_gene: TRBJ2-1
CDR3nt: TGCGCCAGCAGCCCGGGACTAGGCGGCAATGAGCAGTTCTTC
CDR3aa: CASSPGLGGNEQFF

abundance: few
v_gene: TRBV7-9
d_gene: .
j_gene: TRBJ2-5
CDR3nt: TGTGCCAGCAGCCGGTTTAGAGGGATGCAGGAGACCCAGTACTTC
CDR3aa: CASSRFRGMQETQYF

abundance: .
v_gene: TRBV10-3
d_gene: .
j_gene: TRBJ1-5
CDR3nt: TGTGCCATCAGTGTAGGCAATCAGCCCCAGCATTTT
CDR3aa: CAISVGNQPQHF

abundance: .
v_gene: TRBV29-1
d_gene: .
j_gene: TRBJ2-1
CDR3nt: TGCAGCCTTCGGTGGGGTAGTGAGCAGTTCTTC
CDR3aa: CSLRWGSEQFF

abundance: many
v_gene: TRBV15
d_gene: TRBD2
j_gene: TRBJ2-5
CDR3nt: TGTGCCACCAGCGGACGACTAGCACAAAGGGGAGAGACCCAGTACTTC
CDR3aa: CATSGRLAQRGETQYF

abundance: .
v_gene: TRBV27
d_gene: .
j_gene: TRBJ1-5
CDR3nt: TGTGCCAGCAGTCCCTCAGCTTATAGCAATCAGCCCCAGCATTTT
CDR3aa: CASSPSAYSNQPQHF

abundance: few
v_gene: TRBV12-5
d_gene: .
j_gene: TRBJ2-5
CDR3nt: TGTGCTAGTGGTTTGGTGGGGGAGCCCCAGTACTTC
CDR3aa: CASGLVGEPQYF

abundance: few
v_gene: TRBV7-2
d_gene: .
j_gene: TRBJ2-1
CDR3nt: TGTGCCAGCAGCCCAAGGATGGGGCCCACCTACAATGAGCAGTTCTTC
CDR3aa: CASSPRMGPTYNEQFF

abundance: few
v_gene: TRBV7-2
d_gene: .
j_gene: TRBJ2-7
CDR3nt: TGTGCCAGCTACCGGGACTCCCCCAACGAGCAGTACTTC
CDR3aa: CASYRDSPNEQYF

abundance: .
v_gene: TRBV13
d_gene: .
j_gene: TRBJ2-1
CDR3nt: TGTGCCAGCAGGGCGTGGGGGCCTAACAATGAGCAGTTCTTC
CDR3aa: CASRAWGPNNEQFF

abundance: .
v_gene: TRBV14
d_gene: TRBD1
j_gene: TRBJ2-6
CDR3nt: TGTGCCAGCAGCCCGGACAGGCTGAGCTCTGGGGCCAACGTCCTGACTTTC
CDR3aa: CASSPDRLSSGANVLTF

abundance: .
v_gene: TRBV5-1
d_gene: .
j_gene: TRBJ1-1
CDR3nt: TGCGCCAGCAGCTTGAACCGGGGCACTGAAGCTTTCTTT
CDR3aa: CASSLNRGTEAFF

abundance: few
v_gene: TRBV5-1
d_gene: .
j_gene: TRBJ2-5
CDR3nt: TGCGCCAGCAGCCCTGATGGGGAAGAGACCCAGTACTTC
CDR3aa: CASSPDGEETQYF

abundance: .
v_gene: TRBV7-8
d_gene: .
j_gene: TRBJ2-2
CDR3nt: TGTGCCAGCAGCCCAGGGGGGGGAGTGCTGTTTTTT
CDR3aa: CASSPGGGVLFF

abundance: .
v_gene: TRBV2
d_gene: .
j_gene: TRBJ2-7
CDR3nt: TGTGCCAGCACCTTACTTACCTACGAGCAGTACTTC
CDR3aa: CASTLLTYEQYF

abundance: .
v_gene: TRBV7-9
d_gene: .
j_gene: TRBJ2-5
CDR3nt: TGTGCCAGCAGCTTAAGGGCCTGGCCAGCTTCCCAAGAGACCCAGTACTTC
CDR3aa: CASSLRAWPASQETQYF

abundance: .
v_gene: TRBV5-4
d_gene: .
j_gene: TRBJ2-1
CDR3nt: TGTGCCAGCAGCTTGGGGTTACGGCAGTTCTTC
CDR3aa: CASSLGLRQFF

abundance: .
v_gene: TRBV11-2
d_gene: .
j_gene: TRBJ2-5
CDR3nt: TGTGCCAGCAGCTTTGGACAGTACCAAGAGACCCAGTACTTC
CDR3aa: CASSFGQYQETQYF

abundance: .
v_gene: TRBV7-2
d_gene: TRBD1
j_gene: TRBJ2-7
CDR3nt: TGTGCCAGCAGCTTTCTGGGACAGGCCTCCTACGAGCAGTACTTC
CDR3aa: CASSFLGQASYEQYF

abundance: .
v_gene: TRBV5-1
d_gene: .
j_gene: TRBJ1-1
CDR3nt: TGCGCCAGCAGCTTGGCCGTCCCGAACACTGAAGCTTTCTTT
CDR3aa: CASSLAVPNTEAFF

abundance: .
v_gene: TRBV6-2/TRBV6-3
d_gene: TRBD1
j_gene: TRBJ2-3
CDR3nt: TGTGCCAGCAGTTCTACCGGGACAGACCTCACAGATACGCAGTATTTT
CDR3aa: CASSSTGTDLTDTQYF

abundance: .
v_gene: TRBV15
d_gene: TRBD1
j_gene: TRBJ1-5
CDR3nt: TGTGCCACCAGCCGCCTCGGGGCAGGGGGCCATCAGCCCCAGCATTTT
CDR3aa: CATSRLGAGGHQPQHF

abundance: few
v_gene: TRBV5-1
d_gene: TRBD1
j_gene: TRBJ1-1
CDR3nt: TGCGCCAGCAGCTTGGGACAGGGGGGAATGGTTGGCACTGAAGCTTTCTTT
CDR3aa: CASSLGQGGMVGTEAFF

abundance: many
v_gene: TRBV24-1
d_gene: .
j_gene: TRBJ2-3
CDR3nt: TGTGCCACCAGTCTTCCGGGGCTCACAGATACGCAGTATTTT
CDR3aa: CATSLPGLTDTQYF

abundance: many
v_gene: TRBV5-1
d_gene: .
j_gene: TRBJ2-1
CDR3nt: TGCGCCAGCAGTGCGGGGTTCAATGAGCAGTTCTTC
CDR3aa: CASSAGFNEQFF

abundance: few
v_gene: TRBV7-8
d_gene: TRBD1
j_gene: TRBJ2-5
CDR3nt: TGTGCCAGCAGCCGGGCCGGACAGGGGGCAGGGGAGACCCAGTACTTC
CDR3aa: CASSRAGQGAGETQYF

abundance: .
v_gene: TRBV18
d_gene: TRBD2
j_gene: TRBJ2-3
CDR3nt: TGTGCCAGCTCACCCCCCGACCGGACTAGGGAGGATACGCAGTATTTT
CDR3aa: CASSPPDRTREDTQYF

abundance: .
v_gene: TRBV30
d_gene: TRBD1
j_gene: TRBJ1-2
CDR3nt: TGTGCCTGGAGTGTCTGGACAGGACGAAACTATGGCTACACCTTC
CDR3aa: CAWSVWTGRNYGYTF

abundance: many
v_gene: TRBV5-1
d_gene: .
j_gene: TRBJ2-3
CDR3nt: TGCGCCAGCAGCTTGACTTCGGATACGCAGTATTTT
CDR3aa: CASSLTSDTQYF

abundance: few
v_gene: TRBV6-5
d_gene: .
j_gene: TRBJ1-1
CDR3nt: TGTGCCAGCAGTTACTGGAGGGCGGCAATGAACACTGAAGCTTTCTTT
CDR3aa: CASSYWRAAMNTEAFF

abundance: .
v_gene: TRBV3-1
d_gene: .
j_gene: TRBJ1-1
CDR3nt: TGTGCCAGCAAGAGTGGAAGGAGCACTGAAGCTTTCTTT
CDR3aa: CASKSGRSTEAFF

abundance: few
v_gene: TRBV15
d_gene: TRBD2
j_gene: TRBJ2-3
CDR3nt: TGTGCCACCAGCAGAGATAGACTAGCGGGGGCCCCTGAAAGCACAGATACGCAGTATTTT
CDR3aa: CATSRDRLAGAPESTDTQYF

abundance: many
v_gene: TRBV29-1
d_gene: .
j_gene: TRBJ1-2
CDR3nt: TGCAGCGTGACCAGAGGCTATGGCTACACCTTC
CDR3aa: CSVTRGYGYTF

abundance: many
v_gene: TRBV5-1
d_gene: TRBD2
j_gene: TRBJ2-5
CDR3nt: TGCGCCAGCAGTTCGACTAGCGGGGAATCAACCCAGTACTTC
CDR3aa: CASSSTSGESTQYF

abundance: few
v_gene: TRBV19
d_gene: .
j_gene: TRBJ1-1
CDR3nt: TGTGCCAGTAGGGGTCTATCTGAAGCTTTCTTT
CDR3aa: CASRGLSEAFF

abundance: .
v_gene: TRBV2
d_gene: .
j_gene: TRBJ2-2
CDR3nt: TGTGCCAGCAGTGAGCCTCAGGGACGGACGAACACCGGGGAGCTGTTTTTT
CDR3aa: CASSEPQGRTNTGELFF

abundance: few
v_gene: TRBV12-3/TRBV12-4
d_gene: TRBD1
j_gene: TRBJ1-1
CDR3nt: TGTGCCAGCAGTTTTTTCGGACAGGTGAACACTGAAGCTTTCTTT
CDR3aa: CASSFFGQVNTEAFF

abundance: few
v_gene: TRBV7-2
d_gene: .
j_gene: TRBJ2-3
CDR3nt: TGTGCCAGCAGCTTAGAAGACAGAGATACGCAGTATTTT
CDR3aa: CASSLEDRDTQYF

abundance: .
v_gene: TRBV5-6
d_gene: TRBD1
j_gene: TRBJ2-5
CDR3nt: TGTGCCAGCAGAGAGACAGGGTTTTTAGGAGAGACCCAGTACTTC
CDR3aa: CASRETGFLGETQYF

abundance: few
v_gene: TRBV7-6
d_gene: TRBD2
j_gene: TRBJ2-1
CDR3nt: TGTGCCAGCAGCATCCTAGCGGGTGGCTCCTACAATGAGCAGTTCTTC
CDR3aa: CASSILAGGSYNEQFF

abundance: .
v_gene: TRBV10-2
d_gene: .
j_gene: TRBJ2-2
CDR3nt: TGCGCCAGCAGTGACGGGACTGTAAACACCGGGGAGCTGTTTTTT
CDR3aa: CASSDGTVNTGELFF

abundance: .
v_gene: TRBV9
d_gene: .
j_gene: TRBJ2-7
CDR3nt: TGTGCCAGCAGCGTAGACCAGGGGACCTACGAGCAGTACTTC
CDR3aa: CASSVDQGTYEQYF

abundance: .
v_gene: TRBV7-9
d_gene: .
j_gene: TRBJ1-5
CDR3nt: TGTGCCAGCAGCTTTGAGGTGAATCAGCCCCAGCATTTT
CDR3aa: CASSFEVNQPQHF

abundance: .
v_gene: TRBV5-1
d_gene: .
j_gene: TRBJ1-1
CDR3nt: TGCGCCAGCAATGCAGGGACTTACACTGAAGCTTTCTTT
CDR3aa: CASNAGTYTEAFF

abundance: few
v_gene: TRBV11-2
d_gene: .
j_gene: TRBJ2-1
CDR3nt: TGTGCCAGCAGGCCGCCAGGGGTCTCTGTCTCCTACAATGAGCAGTTCTTC
CDR3aa: CASRPPGVSVSYNEQFF

abundance: .
v_gene: TRBV5-1
d_gene: .
j_gene: TRBJ1-1
CDR3nt: TGCGCCAGCAGCTGGACAGAGATGAACACTGAAGCTTTCTTT
CDR3aa: CASSWTEMNTEAFF

abundance: few
v_gene: TRBV12-3/TRBV12-4
d_gene: TRBD1
j_gene: TRBJ2-7
CDR3nt: TGTGCCAGCAGTTTGTACAGGGGGCTCGACTCCTCCTACGAGCAGTACTTC
CDR3aa: CASSLYRGLDSSYEQYF